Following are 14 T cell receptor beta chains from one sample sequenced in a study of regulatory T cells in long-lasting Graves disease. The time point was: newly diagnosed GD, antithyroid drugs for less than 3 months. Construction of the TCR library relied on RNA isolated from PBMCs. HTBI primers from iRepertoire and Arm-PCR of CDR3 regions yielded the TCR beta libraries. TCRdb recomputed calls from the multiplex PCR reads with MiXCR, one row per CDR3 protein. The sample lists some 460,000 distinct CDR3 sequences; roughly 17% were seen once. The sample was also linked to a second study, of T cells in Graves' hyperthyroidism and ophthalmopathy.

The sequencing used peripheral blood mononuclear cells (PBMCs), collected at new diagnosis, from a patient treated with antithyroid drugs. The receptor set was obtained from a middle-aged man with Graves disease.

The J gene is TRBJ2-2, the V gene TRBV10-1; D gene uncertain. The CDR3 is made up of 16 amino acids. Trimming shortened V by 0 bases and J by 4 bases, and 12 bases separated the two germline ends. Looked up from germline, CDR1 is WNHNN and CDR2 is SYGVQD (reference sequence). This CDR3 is CASSESRGDGTGELFF. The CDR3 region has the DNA TGCGCCAGCAGTGAGTCTCGAGGAGATGGCACCGGGGAGCTGTTTTTT.

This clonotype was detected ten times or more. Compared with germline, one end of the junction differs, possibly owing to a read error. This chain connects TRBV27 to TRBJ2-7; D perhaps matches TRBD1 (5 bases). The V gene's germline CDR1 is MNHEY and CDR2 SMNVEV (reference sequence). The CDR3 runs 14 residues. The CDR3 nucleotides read TGTGCCAGCAGCTTATCAGGGCGAGGCTACGAGCAGTACTTC. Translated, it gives CASSLSGRGYEQYF.

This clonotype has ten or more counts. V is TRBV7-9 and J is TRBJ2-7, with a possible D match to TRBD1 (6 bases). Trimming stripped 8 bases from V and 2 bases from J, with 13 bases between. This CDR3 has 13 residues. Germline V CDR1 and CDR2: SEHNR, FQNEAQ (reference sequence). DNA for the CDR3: TGTGCCAGCTCACCAGGGGTGACCTACGAGCAGTACTTC. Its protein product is CASSPGVTYEQYF.

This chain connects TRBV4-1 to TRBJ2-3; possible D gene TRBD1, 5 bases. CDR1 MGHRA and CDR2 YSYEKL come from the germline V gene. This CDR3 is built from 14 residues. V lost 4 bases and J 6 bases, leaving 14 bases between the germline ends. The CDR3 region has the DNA TGCGCCAGCAGCCCATTTGAGACAGCGGATACGCAGTATTTT. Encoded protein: CASSPFETADTQYF.

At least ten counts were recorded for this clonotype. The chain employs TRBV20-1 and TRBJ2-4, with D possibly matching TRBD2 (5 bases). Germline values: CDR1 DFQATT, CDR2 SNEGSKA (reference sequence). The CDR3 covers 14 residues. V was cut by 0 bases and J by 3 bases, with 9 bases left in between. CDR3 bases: TGCAGTGCTAGAGATCCAGCGGACAAAAACATTCAGTACTTC. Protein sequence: CSARDPADKNIQYF.

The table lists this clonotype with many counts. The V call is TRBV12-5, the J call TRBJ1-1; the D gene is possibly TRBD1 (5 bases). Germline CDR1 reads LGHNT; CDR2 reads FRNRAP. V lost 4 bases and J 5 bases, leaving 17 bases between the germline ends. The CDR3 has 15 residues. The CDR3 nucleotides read TGTGCTAGTGGTTCGGGACGGGAGGGGCGGACTGAAGCTTTCTTT. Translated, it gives CASGSGREGRTEAFF.

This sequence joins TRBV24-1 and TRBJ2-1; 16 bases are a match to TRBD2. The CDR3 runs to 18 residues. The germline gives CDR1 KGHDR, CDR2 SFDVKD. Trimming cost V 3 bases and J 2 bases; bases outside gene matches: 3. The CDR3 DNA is TGTGCCACCAGTGATCCCGGGACTAGCGGGGGGGCCTACAATGAGCAGTTCTTC. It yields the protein CATSDPGTSGGAYNEQFF.

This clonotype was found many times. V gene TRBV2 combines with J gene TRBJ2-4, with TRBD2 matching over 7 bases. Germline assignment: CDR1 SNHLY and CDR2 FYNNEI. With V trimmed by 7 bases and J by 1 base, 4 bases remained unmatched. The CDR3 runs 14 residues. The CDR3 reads CASNTGRAKNIQYF. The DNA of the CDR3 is TGTGCCAGCAATACCGGGAGGGCCAAAAACATTCAGTACTTC. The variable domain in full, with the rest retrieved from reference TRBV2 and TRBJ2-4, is EPEVTQTPSHQVTQMGQEVILRCVPISNHLYFYWYRQILGQKVEFLVSFYNNEISEKSEIFDDQFSVERPDGSNFTLKIRSTKLEDSAMYFCASNTGRAKNIQYFGAGTRLSVL.

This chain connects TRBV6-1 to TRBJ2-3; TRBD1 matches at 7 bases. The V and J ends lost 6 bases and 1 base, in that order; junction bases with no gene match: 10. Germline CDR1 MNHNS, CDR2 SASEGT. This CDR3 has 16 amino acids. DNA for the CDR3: TGTGCCAGCAGCGCGTTCCGGACAGGCCGCACAGATACGCAGTATTTT. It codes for CASSAFRTGRTDTQYF.

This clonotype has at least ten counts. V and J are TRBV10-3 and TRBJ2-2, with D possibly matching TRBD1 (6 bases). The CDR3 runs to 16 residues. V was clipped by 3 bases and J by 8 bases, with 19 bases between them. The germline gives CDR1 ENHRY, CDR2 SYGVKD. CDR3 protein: CAISDPRQAVRGELFF. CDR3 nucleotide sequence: TGTGCCATCAGTGACCCACGACAGGCGGTTCGGGGGGAGCTGTTTTTT.

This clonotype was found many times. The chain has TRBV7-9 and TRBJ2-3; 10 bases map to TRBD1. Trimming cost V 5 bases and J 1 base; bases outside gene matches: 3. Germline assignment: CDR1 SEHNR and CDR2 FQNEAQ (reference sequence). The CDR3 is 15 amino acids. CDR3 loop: CASSTGQGGTDTQYF. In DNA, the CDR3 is TGTGCCAGCAGCACCGGACAGGGGGGCACAGATACGCAGTATTTT.

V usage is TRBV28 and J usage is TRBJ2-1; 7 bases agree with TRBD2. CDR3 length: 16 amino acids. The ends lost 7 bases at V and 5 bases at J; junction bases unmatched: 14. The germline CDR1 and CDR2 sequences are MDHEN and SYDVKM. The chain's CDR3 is CASTPPPGLLNNEQFF. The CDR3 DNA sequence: TGTGCCAGCACTCCTCCCCCGGGACTACTTAACAATGAGCAGTTCTTC.

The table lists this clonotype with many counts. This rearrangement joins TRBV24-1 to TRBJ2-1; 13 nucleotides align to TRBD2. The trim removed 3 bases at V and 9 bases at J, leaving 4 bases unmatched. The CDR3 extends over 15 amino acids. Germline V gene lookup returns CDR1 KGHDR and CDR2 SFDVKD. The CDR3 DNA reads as TGTGCCACCAGTGATGAGGGACTAGCGGGATTTGAGCAGTTCTTC. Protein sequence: CATSDEGLAGFEQFF.

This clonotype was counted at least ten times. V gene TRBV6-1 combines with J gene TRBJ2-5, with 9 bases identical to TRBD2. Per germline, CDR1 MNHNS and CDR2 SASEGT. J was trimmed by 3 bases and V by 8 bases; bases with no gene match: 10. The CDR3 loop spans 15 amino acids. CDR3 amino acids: CASGRDSGSKETQYF. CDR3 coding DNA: TGTGCCAGCGGCCGTGATAGCGGGAGTAAAGAGACCCAGTACTTC.